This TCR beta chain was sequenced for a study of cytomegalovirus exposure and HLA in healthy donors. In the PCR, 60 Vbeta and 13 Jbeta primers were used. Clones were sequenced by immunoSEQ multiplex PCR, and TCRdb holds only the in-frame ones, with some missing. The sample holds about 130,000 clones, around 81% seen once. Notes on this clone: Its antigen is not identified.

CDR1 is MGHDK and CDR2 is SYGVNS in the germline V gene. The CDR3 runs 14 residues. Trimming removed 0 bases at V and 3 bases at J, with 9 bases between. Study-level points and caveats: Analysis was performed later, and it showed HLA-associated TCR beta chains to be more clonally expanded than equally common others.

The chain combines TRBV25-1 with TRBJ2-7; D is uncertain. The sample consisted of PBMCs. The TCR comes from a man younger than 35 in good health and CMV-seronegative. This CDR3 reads CASSEYSNRYEQYF. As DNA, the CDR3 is TGTGCCAGCAGTGAATACAGTAACCGCTACGAGCAGTACTTC.